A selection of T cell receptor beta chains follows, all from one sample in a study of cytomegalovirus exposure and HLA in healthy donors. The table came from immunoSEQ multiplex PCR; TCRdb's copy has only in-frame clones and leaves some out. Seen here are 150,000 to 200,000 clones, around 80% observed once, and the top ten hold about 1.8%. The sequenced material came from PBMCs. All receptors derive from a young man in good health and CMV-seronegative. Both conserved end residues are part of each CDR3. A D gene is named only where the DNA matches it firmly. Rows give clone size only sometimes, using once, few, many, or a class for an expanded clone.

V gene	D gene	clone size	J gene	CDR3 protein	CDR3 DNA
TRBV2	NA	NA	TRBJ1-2	CASSESSEDYGYTF	TGTGCCAGCAGTGAGAGTTCGGAGGACTATGGCTACACCTTC
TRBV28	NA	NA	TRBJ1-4	CASSLGTWGEREKLFF	TGTGCCAGCAGTTTAGGGACTTGGGGGGAGCGCGAAAAACTGTTTTTT
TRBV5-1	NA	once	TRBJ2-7	CASSLGAFSRVYEQYF	TGCGCCAGCAGCTTGGGAGCTTTTAGCAGGGTCTACGAGCAGTACTTC
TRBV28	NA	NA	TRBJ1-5	CASRNRRGGTWRPQHF	TGTGCCAGCAGAAACCGAAGGGGGGGGACTTGGCGGCCCCAGCATTTT
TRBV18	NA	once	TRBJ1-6	CASLPDIGTNNSPLHF	TGTGCCAGCCTCCCGGACATCGGCACCAATAATTCACCCCTCCACTTT
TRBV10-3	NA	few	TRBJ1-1	CAISARLNTEAFF	TGTGCCATCAGTGCTAGACTGAACACTGAAGCTTTCTTT
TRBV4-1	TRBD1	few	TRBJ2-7	CASSQAGTGGLGEQYF	TGCGCCAGCAGCCAAGCGGGGACAGGGGGGCTCGGCGAGCAGTACTTC
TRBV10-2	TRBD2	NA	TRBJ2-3	CASRDLAGPGDTQYF	TGCGCCAGCAGGGATTTAGCGGGCCCTGGAGATACGCAGTATTTT
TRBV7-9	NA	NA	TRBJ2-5	CASSLGQNQETQYF	TGTGCCAGCAGCTTAGGACAGAATCAAGAGACCCAGTACTTC
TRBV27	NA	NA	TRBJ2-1	CGTGSDSPLVNEQFF	TGTGGCACAGGATCGGATTCACCCCTTGTCAATGAGCAGTTCTTC
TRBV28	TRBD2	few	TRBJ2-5	CASRRTSAGQSETQYF	TGTGCCAGCAGAAGGACTAGCGCGGGTCAATCAGAGACCCAGTACTTC
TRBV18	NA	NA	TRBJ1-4	CASSPRQGTTNEKLFF	TGTGCCAGCTCACCAAGGCAGGGGACAACTAATGAAAAACTGTTTTTT
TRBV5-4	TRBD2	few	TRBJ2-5	CASSQRGGQETQYF	TGTGCCAGCAGCCAGCGGGGGGGCCAGGAGACCCAGTACTTC
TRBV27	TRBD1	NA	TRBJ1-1	CASRKGQGNTEAFF	TGTGCCAGCAGGAAGGGACAGGGCAACACTGAAGCTTTCTTT
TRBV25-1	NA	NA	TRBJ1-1	CASKRGGNTEAFF	TGTGCCAGCAAGCGGGGGGGGAACACTGAAGCTTTCTTT
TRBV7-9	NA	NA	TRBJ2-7	CASRKGGGFSYEQYF	TGTGCCAGCAGAAAAGGCGGCGGGTTCTCCTACGAGCAGTACTTC
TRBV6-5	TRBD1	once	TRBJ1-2	CASSYGTELIYGYTF	TGTGCCAGCAGTTACGGGACAGAGCTCATTTATGGCTACACCTTC
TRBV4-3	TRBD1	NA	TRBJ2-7	CASSHSGTGEVYEQYF	TGCGCCAGCAGCCACTCCGGGACAGGGGAAGTGTACGAGCAGTACTTC
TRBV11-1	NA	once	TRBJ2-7	CASSQPPHSPDDEQYF	TGTGCCAGCAGCCAACCACCCCACAGCCCTGACGACGAGCAGTACTTC
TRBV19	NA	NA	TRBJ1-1	CASSPTGLTEAFF	TGTGCCAGTAGTCCAACAGGGCTCACTGAAGCTTTCTTT
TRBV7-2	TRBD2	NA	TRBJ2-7	CASSLLAGGPYEQYF	TGTGCCAGCAGCTTACTAGCGGGTGGGCCCTACGAGCAGTACTTC
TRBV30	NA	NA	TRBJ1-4	CAWRAGSGEKLFF	TGTGCCTGGAGGGCGGGGTCCGGTGAAAAACTGTTTTTT
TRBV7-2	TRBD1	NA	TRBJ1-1	CASSSSTGGTEAFF	TGTGCCAGCAGCTCCTCCACAGGGGGCACTGAAGCTTTCTTT
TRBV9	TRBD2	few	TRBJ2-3	CASSVAAGLADGDTQYF	TGTGCCAGCAGCGTAGCTGCGGGACTAGCGGACGGGGATACGCAGTATTTT
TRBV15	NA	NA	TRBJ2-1	CATSRELDGGSSYNEQFF	TGTGCCACCAGCAGAGAATTGGACGGAGGGAGCTCCTACAATGAGCAGTTCTTC
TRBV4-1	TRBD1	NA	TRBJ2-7	CASSKGQGIVYEQYF	TGCGCCAGCAGCAAGGGACAGGGCATTGTATACGAGCAGTACTTC
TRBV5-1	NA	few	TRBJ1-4	CASATQGSSDEKLFF	TGCGCCAGCGCTACACAGGGTAGTTCCGATGAAAAACTGTTTTTT
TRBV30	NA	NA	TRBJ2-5	CAWSISRGTQETQYF	TGTGCCTGGAGTATAAGTAGGGGTACCCAAGAGACCCAGTACTTC
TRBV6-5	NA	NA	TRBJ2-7	CASSYSIGQGPYEQYF	TGTGCCAGCAGTTACTCGATTGGCCAGGGGCCCTACGAGCAGTACTTC
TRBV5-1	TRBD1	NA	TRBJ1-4	CASSSRPGTGTEKLFF	TGCGCCAGCAGCTCGCGTCCCGGGACAGGAACCGAAAAACTGTTTTTT
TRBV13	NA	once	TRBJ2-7	CASSPKARGYYEQYF	TGTGCCAGCAGCCCAAAGGCCAGGGGTTACTACGAGCAGTACTTC
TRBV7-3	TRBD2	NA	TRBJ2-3	CASSLNGGSPTDTQYF	TGTGCCAGCAGCTTAAACGGCGGGAGCCCCACAGATACGCAGTATTTT
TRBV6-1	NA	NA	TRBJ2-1	CASTLVPQYNEQFF	TGTGCCAGCACCCTAGTCCCCCAGTACAATGAGCAGTTCTTC
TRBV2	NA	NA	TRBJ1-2	CASSEIRQALSGGYTF	TGTGCCAGCAGTGAAATTAGACAGGCGCTGTCCGGGGGCTACACCTTC
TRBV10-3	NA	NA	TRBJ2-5	CATGTPRETQYF	TGTGCCACCGGGACTCCTCGCGAGACCCAGTACTTC
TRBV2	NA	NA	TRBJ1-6	CASSALGAGEPLHF	TGTGCCAGCAGTGCCCTAGGGGCAGGGGAGCCCCTCCACTTT
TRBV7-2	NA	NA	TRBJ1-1	CASSLAKAGLNTEAFF	TGTGCCAGCAGCTTAGCGAAGGCAGGGCTGAACACTGAAGCTTTCTTT
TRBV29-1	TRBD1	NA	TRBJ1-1	CSVVDPRQGVNTEAFF	TGCAGCGTTGTTGACCCGCGGCAGGGGGTGAACACTGAAGCTTTCTTT
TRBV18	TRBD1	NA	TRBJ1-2	CASSLDRDFYGYTF	TGTGCCAGCTCCCTCGACAGGGACTTCTATGGCTACACCTTC
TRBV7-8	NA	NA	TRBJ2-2	CASSLRRHDATGELFF	TGTGCCAGCAGCTTAAGAAGACACGATGCCACCGGGGAGCTGTTTTTT
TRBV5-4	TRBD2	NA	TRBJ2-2	CASSLVLAGHGELFF	TGTGCCAGCAGCTTGGTACTAGCGGGACACGGGGAGCTGTTTTTT
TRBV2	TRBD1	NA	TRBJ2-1	CASRTGIPQDEQFF	TGTGCCAGCAGGACAGGGATCCCACAGGATGAGCAGTTCTTC
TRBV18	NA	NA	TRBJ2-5	CASSPPDSQETQYF	TGTGCCAGCTCACCTCCGGACAGTCAAGAGACCCAGTACTTC
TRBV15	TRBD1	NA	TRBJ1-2	CATSREAGGNGYTF	TGTGCCACCAGCAGAGAGGCAGGGGGTAATGGCTACACCTTC
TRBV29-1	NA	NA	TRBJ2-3	CSVGTVLTDTQYF	TGCAGCGTTGGGACAGTCCTCACAGATACGCAGTATTTT
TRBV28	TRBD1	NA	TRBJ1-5	CASSFDYGRQGFRNQPQHF	TGTGCCAGCAGTTTCGACTACGGTAGACAGGGCTTCCGCAATCAGCCCCAGCATTTT
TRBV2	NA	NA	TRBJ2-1	CASSLDWNNEQFF	TGTGCCAGCAGTCTGGACTGGAACAATGAGCAGTTCTTC
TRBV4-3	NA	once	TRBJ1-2	CASSQARQSPLRDYGYTF	TGCGCCAGCAGCCAAGCCAGACAGTCCCCCCTGAGAGACTATGGCTACACCTTC
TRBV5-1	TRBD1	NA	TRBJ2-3	CASSPGQGTDTQYF	TGCGCCAGCAGCCCGGGACAGGGGACAGATACGCAGTATTTT
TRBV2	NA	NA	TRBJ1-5	CASSEEGSLPQHF	TGTGCCAGCAGTGAGGAGGGGAGCTTGCCCCAGCATTTT
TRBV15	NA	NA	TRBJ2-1	CATSRQGGNEQFF	TGTGCCACCAGCAGACAGGGAGGCAATGAGCAGTTCTTC
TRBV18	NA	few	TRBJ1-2	CASSPRGGNYGYTF	TGTGCCAGCTCACCAAGGGGGGGGAACTATGGCTACACCTTC
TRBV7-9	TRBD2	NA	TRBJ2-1	CASAGTSSHNEQFF	TGTGCCAGCGCCGGGACTAGCAGCCACAATGAGCAGTTCTTC
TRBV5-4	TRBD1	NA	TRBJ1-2	CASSLNRGNYGYTF	TGTGCCAGCAGCTTGAACAGGGGGAACTATGGCTACACCTTC
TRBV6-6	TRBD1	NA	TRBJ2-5	CASSYLAGGRETQYF	TGTGCCAGCAGTTACTTAGCAGGGGGTCGGGAGACCCAGTACTTC
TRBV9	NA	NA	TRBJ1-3	CASSVDRITSGNTIYF	TGTGCCAGCAGCGTAGACAGAATTACTTCTGGAAACACCATATATTTT
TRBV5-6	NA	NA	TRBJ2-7	CASTEIGDTYEQYF	TGTGCCAGCACTGAAATCGGGGACACCTACGAGCAGTACTTC
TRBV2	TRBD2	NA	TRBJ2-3	CASSERASGGTDTQYF	TGTGCCAGCAGTGAAAGGGCTAGCGGGGGCACAGATACGCAGTATTTT
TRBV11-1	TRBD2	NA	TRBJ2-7	CASSLGLAVPFEQYF	TGTGCCAGCAGCTTAGGCCTAGCGGTTCCTTTCGAGCAGTACTTC